This T cell receptor (beta chain) comes out of a study of cytomegalovirus exposure and HLA in healthy donors. For the study at large: Of the donors genotyped, a few hundred in all, about 80% fell in the Caucasian-associated ancestry cluster. The study, taken as a whole, reports: Exclusion applied to some V segments, including TRBV6-2 and TRBV6-3, as they were indistinguishable.

A few counts support this clone. Its antigen is currently unknown. Whereas donors were nominally healthy upon sampling, unrecorded immune exposures were probable. PCR was performed using 60 Vbeta and 13 Jbeta primers. Libraries were prepared by immunoSEQ multiplex PCR; TCRdb keeps only in-frame clonotypes and omits some of them. The sample shows about 120,000 clones, about 74% of them seen only once. Trimming pared 10 bases from V and 2 bases from J, leaving 14 bases between. In germline, CDR1 is SNHLY, CDR2 FYNNEI. The CDR3 length is 13 residues. The TCR sequence derives from a man aged 25 to 40 in good health and CMV-seronegative. Sequencing was performed on PBMCs. The chain links TRBV2 to TRBJ1-2; possible D gene TRBD1, 6 bases. The CDR3 loop is CATGTGTNYGYTF. In DNA form, the CDR3 reads TGTGCCACCGGTACAGGGACAAACTATGGCTACACCTTC. Full variable domain (missing parts from reference TRBV2 and TRBJ1-2): EPEVTQTPSHQVTQMGQEVILRCVPISNHLYFYWYRQILGQKVEFLVSFYNNEISEKSEIFDDQFSVERPDGSNFTLKIRSTKLEDSAMYFCATGTGTNYGYTFGSGTRLTVV.